The clone carrying this TCR beta chain was picked up a small number of times. Researchers prepared the TCRbeta library using unique molecular identifiers, the study reports. TCRdb itself ran the PCR reads through MiXCR, one entry per CDR3 protein. In the table there are over 400,000 distinct CDR3 sequences, about 12% of which are singletons. The germline CDR1 and CDR2 sequences are DFQATT and SNEGSKA (reference sequence). Trimming at V came to 1 base and at J to 3 bases, leaving 9 bases not matched to a gene. The CDR3 is 15 amino acids. The source of the sample is a study of T-cell reconstitution after alpha-beta-depleted transplantation in children.

V and J are TRBV20-1 and TRBJ2-7, with TRBD2 matching over 7 bases. The TCR sequence derives from a human donor who donated a stem cell graft to a child with combined immunodeficiency. Sequences were derived from PBMCs from the stem cell graft donor, sampled from the stem cell graft. CDR3 coding DNA: TGCAGTGCTAGAGGAGGGGCGGGAGACCACTACGAGCAGTACTTC. Amino acids: CSARGGAGDHYEQYF.